This entry is about one TCR beta chain. Its specificity is unknown. TCRdb reanalysed the RT-PCR reads using MiXCR and keeps one entry per CDR3 protein. Of over 400,000 distinct CDR3 sequences listed, 10% to 11% were seen once; the top ten hold about 12%. The data are from a study of response to subunit inactivated influenza vaccine. Study-level results: It was suggested by the authors that few new T cells are recruited by each seasonal influenza vaccination.

The CDR3 is 16 amino acids. From germline, CDR1 is SGHTA and CDR2 FQGNSA. The V gene lost 5 bases and the J gene lost 2 bases, with 16 bases spanning the gap. The chain links TRBV7-2 to TRBJ1-3; D perhaps matches TRBD1 (6 bases). The sequences come from PBMCs from blood, collected 45 days after vaccination. This clonotype originated in a man in his fifties who received an inactivated influenza vaccine. CDR3 sequence: CASSRTGQSTGNTIYF. CDR3 nucleotides: TGTGCCAGCAGCCGGACTGGACAGAGCACTGGAAACACCATATATTTT.